One sample yielded the 8 T cell receptor beta chains listed below, sequenced in a study of cytomegalovirus exposure and HLA in healthy donors. A multiplex PCR was run with 60 Vbeta primers and 13 Jbeta primers. Using immunoSEQ multiplex PCR, the repertoire was profiled, and TCRdb retains in-frame clones only, with some absent. Of 100,000 or so clones in the sample, more than 65% were seen once. The sample taken for sequencing was PBMCs. These TCRs come from a man aged 40-50 years in good health and CMV-seropositive.

The CDR3 sequence is CASSFWETGLGSPLHF. The CDR3 bases are TGTGCCAGCAGTTTTTGGGAAACAGGGTTAGGTTCACCCCTCCACTTT. V is TRBV27 and J is TRBJ1-6; perhaps TRBD1 as D (6 bases). Looked up from germline, CDR1 is MNHEY and CDR2 is SMNVEV (reference sequence). The V end was cut by 3 bases, the J end by 9 bases, with 18 bases between. The CDR3 spans 16 residues.

The chain uses TRBV7-9 and TRBJ2-3; a weak D match, TRBD2 (6 bases). Trimming left V 5 bases short and J 0 bases short, with 18 bases between. The CDR3 loop spans 17 amino acids. Germline CDR1 and CDR2: SEHNR and FQNEAQ (reference sequence). The CDR3 protein is CASSTKGTPLSTDTQYF. CDR3 nucleotides: TGTGCCAGCAGCACAAAAGGGACTCCCCTTAGCACAGATACGCAGTATTTT.

This clone showed up just a few times. The rearrangement uses TRBV7-2 and TRBJ1-3, with a possible D match to TRBD1 (6 bases). CDR3 length equals 15 residues. Trimming took off 2 bases at V and 0 bases at J, with 8 bases between the two ends. Germline CDR1 is SGHTA and CDR2 is FQGNSA. CDR3 protein: CASSLRQASGNTIYF. Here the CDR3 DNA reads TGTGCCAGCAGCTTACGACAGGCCTCTGGAAACACCATATATTTT.

This clone has only a few counts. This chain links TRBV15 with TRBJ2-6; 7 bases fit TRBD1. V gave up 5 bases and J gave up 0 bases; unmatched junction bases: 10. This CDR3 is built from 18 residues. CDR1 is LNHNV, CDR2 YYDKDF, per germline (reference sequence). The CDR3 DNA reads as TGTGCCACCAGCCGACTCCGGGACAGTAGCTCTGGGGCCAACGTCCTGACTTTC. This encodes CATSRLRDSSSGANVLTF.

V usage is TRBV6-6 and J usage is TRBJ2-1; 14 positions agree with TRBD2. Germline values: CDR1 MNHNY, CDR2 SVGAGI (reference sequence). The junction had 4 bases not matched to a gene; V was cut back by 6 bases and J by 3 bases. The CDR3 loop spans 16 amino acids. The CDR3 region is CASSRGLAGGYNEQFF. The CDR3 DNA reads as TGTGCCAGCAGCCGAGGACTAGCGGGGGGCTACAATGAGCAGTTCTTC.

This chain links TRBV6-1 with TRBJ2-2; the match to TRBD1 covers 9 bases. J was trimmed by 7 bases and V by 2 bases; bases with no gene match: 5. The germline V gene encodes CDR1 MNHNS and CDR2 SASEGT. The CDR3 sequence is 15 residues long. The CDR3 reads CASSEWDRARGELFF. Here the CDR3 DNA reads TGTGCCAGCAGTGAATGGGACAGGGCTCGCGGGGAGCTGTTTTTT.

As concerns this clone: The same CDR3 also results from other DNA sequences found in this sample. The genes are TRBV19 and TRBJ2-1; perhaps TRBD1 as D (5 bases). The length of the CDR3 is 14 residues. The germline V gene encodes CDR1 LNHDA and CDR2 SQIVND (reference sequence). Between the trimmed V and J ends, which lost 3 bases and 4 bases, there was a span of 10 bases. CDR3 nucleotides: TGTGCCAGTAGTATTCAGGGCAGTTACAATGAGCAGTTCTTC. Residues: CASSIQGSYNEQFF. Together with reference TRBV19 and TRBJ2-1, the CDR3 gives the full variable domain: DGGITQSPKYLFRKEGQNVTLSCEQNLNHDAMYWYRQDPGQGLRLIYYSQIVNDFQKGDIAEGYSVSREKKESFPLTVTSAQKNPTAFYLCASSIQGSYNEQFFGPGTRLTVL.

V usage is TRBV19 and J usage is TRBJ2-3; 8 bases fit TRBD2. Germline-derived CDR1 and CDR2 are LNHDA and SQIVND (reference sequence). This CDR3 is 16 amino acids long. The V segment lost 6 bases and the J segment 0 bases; nucleotides outside the gene matches: 8. The CDR3 loop reads CASSRGGGLSTDTQYF. The CDR3 DNA is TGTGCCAGTAGCCGGGGCGGGGGGCTTAGCACAGATACGCAGTATTTT. Together with reference TRBV19 and TRBJ2-3, the CDR3 gives the full variable domain: DGGITQSPKYLFRKEGQNVTLSCEQNLNHDAMYWYRQDPGQGLRLIYYSQIVNDFQKGDIAEGYSVSREKKESFPLTVTSAQKNPTAFYLCASSRGGGLSTDTQYFGPGTRLTVL.